The source of this T cell receptor beta chain is a study of blood T cell repertoires in COVID-19. Study-wide background: The origin of the acute and convalescent COVID-19 samples was the United States, Italy and Spain.

The V gene's germline CDR1 is SGHDN and CDR2 FVKESK. V dropped 7 bases and J dropped 6; count of bases not matched to a gene: 11. The CDR3 spans 15 residues. Seattle enrolled patients during active infection and tracked them longitudinally. How the authors handled the data: Amplified reference gene primers provided the basis for estimating nucleated cell counts. Produced via immunoSEQ multiplex PCR; TCRdb's table is partial and in-frame only. That table gives V, J and clone size, and the DNA gave D and trimming. The sample holds 300,000 to 350,000 clones, 90% seen once. This TCR was sampled from a woman aged 40 to 50 with COVID-19, enrolled during active disease. The sequencing sample was made of peripheral blood. The V call is TRBV14, the J call TRBJ2-1, with 8 bases fitting TRBD2. The DNA for the CDR3 is TGTGCCAGCAACGATGGACTAGCCCCTCTCAATGAGCAGTTCTTC. Translating it yields CASNDGLAPLNEQFF.